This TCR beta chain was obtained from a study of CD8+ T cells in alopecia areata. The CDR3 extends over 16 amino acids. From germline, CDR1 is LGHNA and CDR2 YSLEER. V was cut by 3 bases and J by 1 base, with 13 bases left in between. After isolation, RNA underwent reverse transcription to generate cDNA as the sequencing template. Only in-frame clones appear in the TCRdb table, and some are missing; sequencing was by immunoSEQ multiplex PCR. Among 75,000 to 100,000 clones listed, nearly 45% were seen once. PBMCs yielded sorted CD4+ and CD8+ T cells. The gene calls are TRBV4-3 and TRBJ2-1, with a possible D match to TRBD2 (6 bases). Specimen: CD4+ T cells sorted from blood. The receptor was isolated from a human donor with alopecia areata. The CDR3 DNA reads TGCGCCAGCAGCCAGTTAGCTGGGGGGTCCTACAATGAGCAGTTCTTC. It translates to CASSQLAGGSYNEQFF.